A single sample is the source of the 3 T cell receptor beta chains below, sequenced in a study of spatial heterogeneity in lung cancer. A single record per CDR3 protein comes from TCRdb applying MiXCR to the 5' RACE reads. This sample has about 100,000 distinct CDR3 sequences; 4% to 4.5% occur once, and the top ten carry approximately 22%. Their antigens are not known. Stated time point: sample taken at primary tumor resection. Regarding the study as a whole: The study found that expanded intratumoral alpha and beta TCR counts tracked tumor mutation counts.

The material was lung tumor tissue, obtained at surgery. The source is a male donor with early-stage non-small cell lung cancer.

A few counts support this clonotype. The chain uses TRBV5-4 and TRBJ2-2, with TRBD1 matching 7 bases. The CDR3 loop spans 13 amino acids. Germline lookup yields CDR1 SGHNT and CDR2 YYREEE (reference sequence). The V segment lost 4 bases and the J segment 6 bases; nucleotides outside the gene matches: 3. CDR3 sequence: CASSVQGPGELFF. CDR3 nucleotides: TGTGCCAGCAGCGTACAGGGGCCCGGGGAGCTGTTTTTT. Filled out from reference TRBV5-4 and TRBJ2-2, the complete variable domain reads ETGVTQSPTHLIKTRGQQVTLRCSSQSGHNTVSWYQQALGQGPQFIFQYYREEENGRGNFPPRFSGLQFPNYSSELNVNALELDDSALYLCASSVQGPGELFFGEGSRLTVL.

The table lists this clonotype with many counts. The chain is built from TRBV11-2 and TRBJ2-3; TRBD2 matches at 8 bases. V lost 4 bases and J lost 2; bases outside the gene matches: 2. The CDR3 extends over 14 amino acids. Germline CDR1 reads SGHAT; CDR2 reads FQNNGV. The CDR3 here is CASSSLAATDTQYF. The DNA of the CDR3 is TGTGCCAGCAGCTCACTAGCGGCCACAGATACGCAGTATTTT.

There are many counts of this clonotype. CDR3 amino acids: CASRRQASNEKLFF. CDR3 nucleotide sequence: TGTGCCAGCAGGCGACAGGCAAGCAATGAAAAACTGTTTTTT. The chain joins TRBV6-1 to TRBJ1-4, with a tentative D call TRBD1 (6 bases). Germline lookup yields CDR1 MNHNS and CDR2 SASEGT. V lost 6 bases and J lost 5, with 13 bases in between. The CDR3 runs 14 residues.